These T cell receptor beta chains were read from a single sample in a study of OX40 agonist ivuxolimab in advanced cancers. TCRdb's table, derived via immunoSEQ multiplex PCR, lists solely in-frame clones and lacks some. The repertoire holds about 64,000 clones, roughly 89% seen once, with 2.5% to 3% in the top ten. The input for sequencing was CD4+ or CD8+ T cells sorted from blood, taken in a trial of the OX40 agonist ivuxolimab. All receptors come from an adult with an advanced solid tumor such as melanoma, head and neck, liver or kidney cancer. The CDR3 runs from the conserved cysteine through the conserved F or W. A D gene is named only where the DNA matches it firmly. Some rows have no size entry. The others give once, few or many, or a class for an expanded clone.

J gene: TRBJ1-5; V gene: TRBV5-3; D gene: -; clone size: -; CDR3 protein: CAKQSFTGINQPQHF; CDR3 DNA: TGTGCCAAACAAAGCTTTACAGGGATTAATCAGCCCCAGCATTTT
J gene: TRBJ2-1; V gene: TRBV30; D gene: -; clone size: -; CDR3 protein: CACFGRDRDNEQFF; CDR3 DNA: TGTGCCTGCTTCGGAAGGGACCGAGATAATGAGCAGTTCTTC
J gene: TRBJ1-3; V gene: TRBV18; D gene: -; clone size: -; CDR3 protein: CASSPTASGNTIYF; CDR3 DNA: TGTGCCAGCTCACCGACAGCCTCTGGAAACACCATATATTTT
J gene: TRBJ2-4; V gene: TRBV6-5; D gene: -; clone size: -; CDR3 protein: CASTDLAKNIQYF; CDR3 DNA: TGTGCCAGCACCGACCTAGCCAAAAACATTCAGTACTTC
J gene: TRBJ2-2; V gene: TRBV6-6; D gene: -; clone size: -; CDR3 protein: CASSYSTIGGELFF; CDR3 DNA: TGTGCCAGCAGTTACTCGACCATCGGCGGGGAGCTGTTTTTT
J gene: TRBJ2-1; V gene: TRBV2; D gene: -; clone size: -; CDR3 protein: CASKLTGYNEQFF; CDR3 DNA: TGTGCCAGCAAACTCACGGGTTACAATGAGCAGTTCTTC
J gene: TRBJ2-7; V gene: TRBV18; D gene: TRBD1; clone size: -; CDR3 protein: CASSPGTGNSYEQYF; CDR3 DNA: TGTGCCAGCTCACCAGGGACAGGGAATTCCTACGAGCAGTACTTC
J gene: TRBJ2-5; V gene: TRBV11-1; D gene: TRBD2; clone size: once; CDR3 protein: CASSLGAGMRETQYF; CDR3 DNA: TGTGCCAGCAGCTTAGGAGCGGGAATGAGGGAGACCCAGTACTTC
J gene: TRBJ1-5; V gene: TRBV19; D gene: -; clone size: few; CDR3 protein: CASSIDGQKNQPQHF; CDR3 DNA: TGTGCCAGTAGTATAGACGGGCAGAAAAATCAGCCCCAGCATTTT
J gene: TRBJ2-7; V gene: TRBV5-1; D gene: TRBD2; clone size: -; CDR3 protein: CASSLGLAGGRSYEQYF; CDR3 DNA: TGCGCCAGCAGCTTGGGACTAGCGGGAGGTCGGAGCTACGAGCAGTACTTC
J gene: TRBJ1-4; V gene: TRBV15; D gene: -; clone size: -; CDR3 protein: CATSAPPPRGGEKLFF; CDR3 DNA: TGTGCCACCAGCGCCCCTCCGCCCAGGGGAGGTGAAAAACTGTTTTTT
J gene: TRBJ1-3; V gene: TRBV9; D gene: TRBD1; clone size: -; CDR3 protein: CASSESPGTGSGNTIYF; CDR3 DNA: TGTGCCAGCAGCGAGAGCCCCGGGACAGGTAGTGGAAACACCATATATTTT
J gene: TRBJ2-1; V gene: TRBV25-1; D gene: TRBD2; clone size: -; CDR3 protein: CASSESSGDYNEQFF; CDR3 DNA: TGTGCCAGCAGTGAGAGTAGCGGGGACTACAATGAGCAGTTCTTC
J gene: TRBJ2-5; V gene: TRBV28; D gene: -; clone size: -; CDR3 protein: CASSSAGSADRETQYF; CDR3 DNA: TGTGCCAGCAGTTCCGCGGGGTCGGCCGATAGGGAGACCCAGTACTTC
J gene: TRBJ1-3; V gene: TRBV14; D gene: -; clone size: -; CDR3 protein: CASSQVSATGNTIYF; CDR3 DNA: TGTGCCAGCAGCCAAGTGTCGGCTACTGGAAACACCATATATTTT
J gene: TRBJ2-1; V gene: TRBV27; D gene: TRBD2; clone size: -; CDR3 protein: CASGGREGPYNEQFF; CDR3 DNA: TGTGCCAGCGGGGGTAGGGAGGGCCCTTACAATGAGCAGTTCTTC
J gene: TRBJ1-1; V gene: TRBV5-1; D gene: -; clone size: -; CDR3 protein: CASSLAAYTEAFF; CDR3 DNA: TGCGCCAGCAGCTTGGCCGCGTACACTGAAGCTTTCTTT
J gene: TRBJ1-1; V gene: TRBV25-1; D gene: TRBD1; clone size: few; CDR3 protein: CASSLTGGGTEAFF; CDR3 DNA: TGTGCCAGCAGCCTTACAGGGGGTGGGACTGAAGCTTTCTTT
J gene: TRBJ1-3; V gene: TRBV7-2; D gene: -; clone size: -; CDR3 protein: CASSLGGGGNTIYF; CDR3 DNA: TGTGCCAGCAGCTTAGGGGGAGGCGGAAACACCATATATTTT
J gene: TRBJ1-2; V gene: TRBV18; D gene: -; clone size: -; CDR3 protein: CASSQTDQSFYGYTF; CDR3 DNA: TGTGCCAGCTCTCAGACAGACCAAAGCTTCTATGGCTACACCTTC
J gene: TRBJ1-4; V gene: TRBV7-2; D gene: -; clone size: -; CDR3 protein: CASSQQRNLGEKLFF; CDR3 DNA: TGTGCCAGCAGCCAGCAGCGTAACTTAGGGGAAAAACTGTTTTTT
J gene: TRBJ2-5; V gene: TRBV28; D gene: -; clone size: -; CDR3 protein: CASSFGIRRSLETQYF; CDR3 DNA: TGTGCCAGCAGTTTTGGTATCAGGAGGTCGTTAGAGACCCAGTACTTC
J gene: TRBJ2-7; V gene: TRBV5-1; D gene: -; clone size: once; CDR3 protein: CASRRDTPYEQYF; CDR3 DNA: TGCGCCAGCAGGCGGGACACCCCCTACGAGCAGTACTTC
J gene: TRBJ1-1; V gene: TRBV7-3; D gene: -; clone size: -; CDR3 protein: CASSSHMNTEAFF; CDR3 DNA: TGTGCCAGCAGCTCCCACATGAACACTGAAGCTTTCTTT
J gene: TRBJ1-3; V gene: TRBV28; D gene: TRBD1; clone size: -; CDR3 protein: CASRLTGLGNTIYF; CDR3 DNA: TGTGCCAGCAGATTGACAGGGTTGGGAAACACCATATATTTT
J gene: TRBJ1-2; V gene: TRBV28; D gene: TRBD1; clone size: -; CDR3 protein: CASRVTGGDGYTF; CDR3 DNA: TGTGCCAGCAGAGTGACAGGGGGTGATGGCTACACCTTC
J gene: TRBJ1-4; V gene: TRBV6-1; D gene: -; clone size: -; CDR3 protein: CASRESGFKLFF; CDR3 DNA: TGTGCCAGCAGGGAATCGGGCTTCAAACTGTTTTTT
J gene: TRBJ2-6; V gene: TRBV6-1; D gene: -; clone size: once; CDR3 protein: CASSEGASGANVLTF; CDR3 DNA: TGTGCCAGCAGTGAAGGAGCATCCGGGGCCAACGTCCTGACTTTC